The subject of this entry is one T cell receptor beta chain. CDR1 is LGHNA, CDR2 YSLEER, per germline. After removal of 5 bases from V and 2 bases from J, the junction contained 14 bases not matched to a gene. The CDR3 spans 19 residues. The table came from immunoSEQ multiplex PCR; TCRdb's copy has only in-frame clones and leaves some out. The sample has under 50,000 clones; about three quarters are singletons. The source of the sample is a study of OX40 agonist ivuxolimab in advanced cancers. The V call is TRBV4-3, the J call TRBJ2-3, with 12 nucleotides matching TRBD2. The clonotype was recovered from an adult with an advanced solid tumor such as melanoma, head and neck, liver or kidney cancer. The sample here was CD4+ or CD8+ T cells sorted from blood, taken in a trial of the OX40 agonist ivuxolimab. CDR3 sequence: CASSERASGRAENTDTQYF. Here the CDR3 DNA reads TGCGCCAGCAGCGAACGCGCTAGCGGGAGGGCCGAGAACACAGATACGCAGTATTTT.